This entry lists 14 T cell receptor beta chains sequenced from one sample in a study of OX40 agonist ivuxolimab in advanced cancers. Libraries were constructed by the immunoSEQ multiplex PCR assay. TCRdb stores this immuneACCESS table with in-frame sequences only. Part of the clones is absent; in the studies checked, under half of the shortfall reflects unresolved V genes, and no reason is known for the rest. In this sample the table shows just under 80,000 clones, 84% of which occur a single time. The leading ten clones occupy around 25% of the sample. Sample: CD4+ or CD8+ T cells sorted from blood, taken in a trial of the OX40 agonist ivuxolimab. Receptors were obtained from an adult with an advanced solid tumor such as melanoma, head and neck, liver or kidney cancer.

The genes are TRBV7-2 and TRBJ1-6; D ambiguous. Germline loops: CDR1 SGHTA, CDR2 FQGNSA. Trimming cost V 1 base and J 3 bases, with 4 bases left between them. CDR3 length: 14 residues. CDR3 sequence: CASSLVSYNSPLHF. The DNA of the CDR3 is TGTGCCAGCAGCTTAGTGAGCTATAATTCACCCCTCCACTTT.

DNA of the CDR3: TGTGCCAGCTCAACTGGTCCAAGCACAGATACGCAGTATTTT. The encoded protein is CASSTGPSTDTQYF. This sequence joins TRBV18 and TRBJ2-3; D is unclear. Trimming shortened V by 5 bases and J by 0 bases, and 9 bases separated the two germline ends. The CDR3 loop spans 14 amino acids. Germline V gene data show CDR1 as KGHSH and CDR2 as LQKENI. Looking up the rest from reference TRBV18 and TRBJ2-3 gives the full variable domain: NAGVMQNPRHLVRRRGQEARLRCSPMKGHSHVYWYRQLPEEGLKFMVYLQKENIIDESGMPKERFSAEFPKEGPSILRIQQVVRGDSAAYFCASSTGPSTDTQYFGPGTRLTVL.

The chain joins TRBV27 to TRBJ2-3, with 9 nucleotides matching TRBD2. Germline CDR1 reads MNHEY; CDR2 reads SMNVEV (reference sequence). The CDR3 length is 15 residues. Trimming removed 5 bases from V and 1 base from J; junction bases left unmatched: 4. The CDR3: CASSPSSGGTDTQYF. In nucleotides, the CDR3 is TGTGCCAGCAGTCCATCTAGCGGGGGCACAGATACGCAGTATTTT.

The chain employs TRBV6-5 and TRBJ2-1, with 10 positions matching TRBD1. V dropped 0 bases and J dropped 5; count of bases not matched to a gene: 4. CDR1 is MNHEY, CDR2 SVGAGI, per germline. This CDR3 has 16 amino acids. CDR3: CASSYSKGQGNNEQFF. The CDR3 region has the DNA TGTGCCAGCAGTTACTCGAAGGGACAGGGGAACAATGAGCAGTTCTTC.

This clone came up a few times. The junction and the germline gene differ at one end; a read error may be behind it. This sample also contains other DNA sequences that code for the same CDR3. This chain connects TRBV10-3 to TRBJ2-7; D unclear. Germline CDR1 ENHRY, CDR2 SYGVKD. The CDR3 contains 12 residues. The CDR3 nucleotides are TGCGCCAGCAGTGAGGCCGTATACGAGCAGTACTTC. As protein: CASSEAVYEQYF.

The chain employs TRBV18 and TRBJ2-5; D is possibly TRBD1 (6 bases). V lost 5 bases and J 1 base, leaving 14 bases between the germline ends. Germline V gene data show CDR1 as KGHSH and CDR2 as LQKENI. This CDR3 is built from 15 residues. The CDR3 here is CASSSLTGTQETQYF. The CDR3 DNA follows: TGTGCCAGCTCATCGCTTACAGGGACCCAAGAGACCCAGTACTTC.

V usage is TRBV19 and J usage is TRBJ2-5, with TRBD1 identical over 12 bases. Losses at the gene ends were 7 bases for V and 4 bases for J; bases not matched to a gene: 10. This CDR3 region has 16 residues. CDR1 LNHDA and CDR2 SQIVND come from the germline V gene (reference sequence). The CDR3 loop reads CASTQGGDRGLETQYF. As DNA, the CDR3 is TGTGCCAGTACTCAAGGGGGGGACAGGGGGCTAGAGACCCAGTACTTC. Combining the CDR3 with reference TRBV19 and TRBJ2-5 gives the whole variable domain DGGITQSPKYLFRKEGQNVTLSCEQNLNHDAMYWYRQDPGQGLRLIYYSQIVNDFQKGDIAEGYSVSREKKESFPLTVTSAQKNPTAFYLCASTQGGDRGLETQYFGPGTRLLVL.

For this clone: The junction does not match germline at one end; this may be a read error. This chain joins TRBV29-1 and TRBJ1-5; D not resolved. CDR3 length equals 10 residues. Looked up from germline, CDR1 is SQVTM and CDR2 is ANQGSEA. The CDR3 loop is CSVERSAPAF. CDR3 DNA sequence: TGCAGCGTTGAAAGGTCAGCCCCAGCATTT.

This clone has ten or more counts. The CDR3 coding sequence is TGCAGCGGGGGGGCGGACAATGAGCAGTTCTTC. It is translated as CSGGADNEQFF. This chain joins TRBV29-1 and TRBJ2-1; D assignment may be TRBD1 or TRBD2 (6 bases each). CDR1 SQVTM and CDR2 ANQGSEA come from the germline V gene. This CDR3 region has 11 residues. Trimming pared 7 bases from V and 5 bases from J, leaving 9 bases between.

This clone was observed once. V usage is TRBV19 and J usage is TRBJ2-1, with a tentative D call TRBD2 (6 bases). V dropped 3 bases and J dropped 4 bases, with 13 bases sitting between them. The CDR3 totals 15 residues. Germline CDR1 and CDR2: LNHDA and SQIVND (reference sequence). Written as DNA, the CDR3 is TGTGCCAGTAGTATTGTCGGAGGGCCGTACAATGAGCAGTTCTTC. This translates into CASSIVGGPYNEQFF.

The CDR3 loop reads CASSPRTPSSYNEQFF. The CDR3 coding sequence is TGTGCCAGCAGCCCACGGACACCGAGCTCCTACAATGAGCAGTTCTTC. This chain uses TRBV11-1 with TRBJ2-1; the D gene is possibly TRBD1 (5 bases). Germline CDR1 is SGHAT and CDR2 is FQDESV (reference sequence). This CDR3 spans 16 amino acids. V lost 5 bases to trimming and J lost 0 bases, with 14 bases between them.

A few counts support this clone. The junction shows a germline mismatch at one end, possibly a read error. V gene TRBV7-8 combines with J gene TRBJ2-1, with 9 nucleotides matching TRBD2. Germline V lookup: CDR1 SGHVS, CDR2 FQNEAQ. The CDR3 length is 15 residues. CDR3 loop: CASSLAGSAYNEQFF. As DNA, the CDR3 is TGTGCCAGCAGCCTAGCGGGAAGTGCCTACAATGAGCAGTTCTTC.

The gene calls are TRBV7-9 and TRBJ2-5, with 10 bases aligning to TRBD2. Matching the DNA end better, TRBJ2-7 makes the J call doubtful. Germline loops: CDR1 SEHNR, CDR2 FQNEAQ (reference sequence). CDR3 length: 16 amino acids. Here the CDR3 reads CASSSIPGLAYYEQYF. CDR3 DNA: TGTGCCAGCAGCTCGATTCCGGGACTAGCGTATTACGAGCAGTACTTC.

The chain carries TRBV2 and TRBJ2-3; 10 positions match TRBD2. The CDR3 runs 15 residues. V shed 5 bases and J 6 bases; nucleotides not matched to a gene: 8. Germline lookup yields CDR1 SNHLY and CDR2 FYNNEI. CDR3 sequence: CASSRASGGQDTQYF. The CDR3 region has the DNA TGTGCCAGCAGTAGGGCTAGCGGGGGTCAGGATACGCAGTATTTT.